This T cell receptor beta chain comes out of a study of T-cell reconstitution after alpha-beta-depleted transplantation in children (TCRdb year 2016). With respect to the entire study: Using TCR repertoire profiling, the study quantitatively followed how T-cell immune reconstitution unfolded in children after TCRalphabeta/CD19-depleted allogeneic hematopoietic cell transplantation.

Notes on this clonotype: Its antigen is currently not known. Per-base qualities were not stored, and no clone one base away is much larger.

The paper's findings and limits, for the study overall: In some patients, high TCRbeta diversity at day 60 was attributed to recipient T cells and intrathymic progenitors that had survived conditioning. Over subsequent months, a decline in hyperexpanded clone frequencies was noted, and after one year, T-cell counts and TCRbeta diversity were mostly ascribed to newly produced T cells. Apparently early alphabetaT-cell count recovery about two months after transplant reportedly relied on only several hundred rapidly expanded clones derived from non-depleted graft cells.

What the treatment or condition label conveys for this sample: allogeneic hematopoietic cell transplantation with graft depleted of TCRalphabeta T cells and CD19 B cells. Transplant recipients were children who received TCRalphabeta/CD19-depleted allogeneic hematopoietic cell grafts. The receptor library was made with PCR. Sequencing was performed on an Illumina HiSeq 2500. To normalize quantification of the TCRbeta repertoire, the TCR libraries were built with molecular barcoding that relied on unique molecular identifiers. Starting from the raw public reads, TCRdb applied fastp trimming at Q25, assembled clones with MiXCR and retained in-frame beta chains. Each record represents a unique CDR3 protein, reported with the most common genes and DNA among its rows. The table for this sample lists approximately 800,000 distinct CDR3 sequences; 15% to 20% of them were counted only once. Approximately 4.5% of the sample is in the top ten clones.

V sheds 3 bases and J sheds 5 bases, leaving 16 bases between their ends. The CDR3 sequence holds 15 residues, the cysteine and phenylalanine included. The only DNA kept is the CDR3, 45 bases in frame from the first base. The clonotype was recovered from a male patient aged 10-17 years who had a stem cell transplant for acute lymphoblastic leukemia, so the T cells may come from the graft donor. The chain is assembled from TRBV12-3 or TRBV12-4 and TRBJ2-5, with TRBD2 as a weak D call on 7 bases. Material: PBMCs, mostly from graft donor cells, obtained 360 days after TCRalphabeta/CD19-depleted stem cell transplant. The CDR3 is CASSFPGGAVETQYF. The DNA sequence reads TGTGCCAGCAGTTTCCCGGGGGGCGCGGTTGAGACCCAGTACTTC.